This T cell receptor beta chain was sequenced during a study of T cells in Graves' hyperthyroidism and ophthalmopathy. CDR3 length: 17 amino acids. Germline CDR1 and CDR2: SGHRS and YFSETQ. V lost 0 bases, J lost 3 bases, and 9 bases stayed unmatched. No ophthalmopathy progression within 18 months constituted stable Graves' hyperthyroidism. The diagnostic basis comprised clinical symptoms, serum thyroxine and TRAb, thyroid ultrasound and orbital computed tomography. PBMCs were derived from 10 ml fresh peripheral blood. The CDR3 regions of TCR beta were amplified from RNA transcripts. Carried out on the TCR CDR3, a first-round RT-PCR used the HTBI primer set. TCRdb re-called the multiplex PCR reads through MiXCR, storing one row per CDR3 protein. This table has about 360,000 distinct CDR3 sequences, approximately 20% appearing once. This clonotype was recorded many times.

The chain couples TRBV5-1 to TRBJ2-7; 10 nucleotides align to TRBD2. This clonotype was sampled from a woman aged 18-29 years with Graves' hyperthyroidism. Sequenced input: blood. DNA of the CDR3: TGCGCCAGCAGCTTGGCCCGAGATAGCGGGGGGCACTACGAGCAGTACTTC. This codes for CASSLARDSGGHYEQYF.